The 17 T cell receptor beta chains listed next were all sequenced from one sample in a study of OX40 agonist ivuxolimab in advanced cancers. Measured with immunoSEQ multiplex PCR; TCRdb has only the in-frame clones, and not every one. The data contain about 42,000 clones, 86% of them singletons. This material consisted of CD4+ or CD8+ T cells sorted from blood, taken in a trial of the OX40 agonist ivuxolimab. The receptors come from an adult with an advanced solid tumor such as melanoma, head and neck, liver or kidney cancer.

The genes are TRBV4-1 and TRBJ2-1; possibly TRBD1 for D (6 bases). Deletions cut 6 bases from V and 8 bases from J, with 17 bases between. The CDR3 totals 14 residues. Germline V gives CDR1 MGHRA, CDR2 YSYEKL. The CDR3 here is CASSVMGAYDEQFF. CDR3 nucleotides: TGCGCCAGCAGTGTTATGGGGGCATACGATGAGCAGTTCTTC.

The chain employs TRBV7-9 and TRBJ1-4, with D perhaps TRBD1 (5 bases). CDR1 and CDR2 from the germline V gene are SEHNR and FQNEAQ (reference sequence). This CDR3 has 18 amino acids. V was shortened by 5 bases and J by 4 bases, with 23 bases between the two germline ends. Here the CDR3 reads CASSPRQRDFFGNEKLFF. The CDR3 bases are TGTGCCAGCAGCCCCCGACAGCGGGATTTCTTTGGTAATGAAAAACTGTTTTTT.

The chain couples TRBV28 to TRBJ1-2; D is unresolved. Looked up from germline, CDR1 is MDHEN and CDR2 is SYDVKM. The CDR3 extends over 15 amino acids. Trimming left V 4 bases short and J 1 base short, with 13 bases between. CDR3 region: CASSSEFAGNYGYTF. The CDR3 DNA sequence: TGTGCCAGCAGTTCAGAGTTCGCGGGTAACTATGGCTACACCTTC.

The chain recombines TRBV19 with TRBJ2-7; 9 bases are shared with TRBD1. Germline loops: CDR1 LNHDA, CDR2 SQIVND (reference sequence). This CDR3 comprises 13 residues. Trimming at V came to 8 bases and at J to 4 bases, leaving 6 bases not matched to a gene. This CDR3 is CASSSGQGYEQYF. The CDR3 coding sequence is TGTGCCAGTTCCTCGGGACAGGGTTACGAGCAGTACTTC.

The CDR3 reads CASSSGRPQHF. CDR3 DNA sequence: TGTGCCAGCAGTTCCGGCCGGCCCCAGCATTTT. The chain combines TRBV28 with TRBJ1-5; D unclear. The germline V gene encodes CDR1 MDHEN and CDR2 SYDVKM. The CDR3 runs 11 residues. Deletions cut 4 bases from V and 9 bases from J, with 7 bases between.

This clone was detected once. DNA for the CDR3: TGTGCCAGCAGTCTCTTCCCGAGAGGGTCCTTATATGGCTACACCTTC. It is translated as CASSLFPRGSLYGYTF. The rearrangement joins TRBV28 to TRBJ1-2; no clear D gene. The germline V gene has CDR1 MDHEN and CDR2 SYDVKM. The CDR3 is made up of 16 amino acids. The ends were cut back, 5 bases at V and 5 bases at J, with 21 bases in the middle.

The chain couples TRBV29-1 to TRBJ2-1; TRBD1 agrees at 8 bases. After removal of 7 bases from V and 6 bases from J, the junction contained 5 bases not matched to a gene. The CDR3 is 12 amino acids. Germline CDR1 reads SQVTM; CDR2 reads ANQGSEA. This CDR3 reads CSARTGRNEQFF. CDR3 DNA: TGCAGCGCCCGGACAGGGCGCAATGAGCAGTTCTTC.

The genes are TRBV9 and TRBJ2-3; 8 nucleotides align to TRBD2. Looked up from germline, CDR1 is SGDLS and CDR2 is YYNGEE. The CDR3 sequence is 15 residues long. With V trimmed by 6 bases and J by 0 bases, 6 bases remained unmatched. The CDR3 region has the DNA TGTGCCAGCAATCCCAGCGGGGGTAGCACAGATACGCAGTATTTT. Amino acid sequence: CASNPSGGSTDTQYF.

A single count supports this clone. This chain uses TRBV19 with TRBJ2-7; the D gene is possibly TRBD2 (6 bases). Trimming pared 5 bases from V and 2 bases from J, leaving 10 bases between. This CDR3 comprises 13 residues. Germline-derived CDR1 and CDR2 are LNHDA and SQIVND (reference sequence). CDR3 protein: CASSSGGAYEQYF. The CDR3 nucleotides read TGTGCCAGTAGTTCTGGAGGGGCCTACGAGCAGTACTTC. The variable domain in full, completed from reference TRBV19 and TRBJ2-7, reads DGGITQSPKYLFRKEGQNVTLSCEQNLNHDAMYWYRQDPGQGLRLIYYSQIVNDFQKGDIAEGYSVSREKKESFPLTVTSAQKNPTAFYLCASSSGGAYEQYFGPGTRLTVT.

The chain joins TRBV27 to TRBJ2-3, with D tentatively TRBD2 (7 bases). The germline V gene has CDR1 MNHEY and CDR2 SMNVEV (reference sequence). The CDR3 has 17 residues. V lost 7 bases and J lost 0, with 20 bases in between. The CDR3 DNA is TGTGCCAGCAAGCTAGTCGGCGGGGGCCCTAGCACAGATACGCAGTATTTT. Translating gives CASKLVGGGPSTDTQYF.

The gene calls are TRBV5-1 and TRBJ2-5; D is unclear. Germline V gene sequence: CDR1 SGHRS, CDR2 YFSETQ. V lost 3 bases, J lost 5 bases, and 11 bases lay in between. There are 13 residues in the CDR3. The DNA for the CDR3 is TGCGCCAGCAGCTCAATCCCCGAGGAGACCCAGTACTTC. As protein: CASSSIPEETQYF.

CDR3 bases: TGTGCCAGCAGCTTGTGGGGCTACGAGCAGTACGTC. This codes for CASSLWGYEQYV. The V and J genes are TRBV5-8 and TRBJ2-7; no clear D. Looked up from germline, CDR1 is SGHTS and CDR2 is YDEGEE. This CDR3 has 12 amino acids. V dropped 1 base and J dropped 3 bases, with 5 bases sitting between them.

The V and J genes are TRBV11-2 and TRBJ2-3, with D perhaps TRBD2 (6 bases). The CDR3 is 15 amino acids. Germline CDR1 reads SGHAT; CDR2 reads FQNNGV. Trimming cost V 3 bases and J 3 bases, with 13 bases left between them. The CDR3 loop reads CASSFSSGRTDTQYF. CDR3 DNA: TGTGCCAGCAGCTTTAGTAGCGGTCGAACAGATACGCAGTATTTT.

V usage is TRBV7-9 and J usage is TRBJ1-5, with no clear D. Trimming stripped 5 bases from V and 4 bases from J, with 15 bases between. Germline V CDR1 and CDR2: SEHNR, FQNEAQ (reference sequence). The CDR3 is 15 amino acids. CDR3 protein: CASSRDLPLNQPQHF. CDR3 DNA: TGTGCCAGCAGCCGGGATCTACCGCTGAATCAGCCCCAGCATTTT.

The chain is built from TRBV4-1 and TRBJ2-2, with 9 bases that match TRBD1. The germline gives CDR1 MGHRA, CDR2 YSYEKL. After removal of 1 base from V and 5 bases from J, the junction contained 2 bases not matched to a gene. This CDR3 has 15 residues. The CDR3 sequence: CASSQGTGATGELFF. CDR3 nucleotide sequence: TGCGCCAGCAGCCAAGGGACAGGGGCAACCGGGGAGCTGTTTTTT.

This clone was observed a single time. V and J are TRBV6-5 and TRBJ1-2, with 8 bases that match TRBD1. Losses at the gene ends were 5 bases for V and 4 bases for J; bases not matched to a gene: 9. There are 15 residues in the CDR3. Germline lookup yields CDR1 MNHEY and CDR2 SVGAGI. The DNA for the CDR3 is TGTGCCAGCAGTCCCTGGGACAGGCATATCTATGGCTACACCTTC. Amino acid sequence: CASSPWDRHIYGYTF.

The rearrangement links TRBV27 to TRBJ2-7; 10 positions match TRBD2. Losses at the gene ends were 10 bases for V and 5 bases for J; bases not matched to a gene: 14. Looked up from germline, CDR1 is MNHEY and CDR2 is SMNVEV (reference sequence). The CDR3 loop spans 15 amino acids. The CDR3 protein is CATTVYSGGLNEQYF. The CDR3 DNA sequence: TGTGCCACCACAGTATATAGCGGGGGGCTGAACGAGCAGTACTTC.